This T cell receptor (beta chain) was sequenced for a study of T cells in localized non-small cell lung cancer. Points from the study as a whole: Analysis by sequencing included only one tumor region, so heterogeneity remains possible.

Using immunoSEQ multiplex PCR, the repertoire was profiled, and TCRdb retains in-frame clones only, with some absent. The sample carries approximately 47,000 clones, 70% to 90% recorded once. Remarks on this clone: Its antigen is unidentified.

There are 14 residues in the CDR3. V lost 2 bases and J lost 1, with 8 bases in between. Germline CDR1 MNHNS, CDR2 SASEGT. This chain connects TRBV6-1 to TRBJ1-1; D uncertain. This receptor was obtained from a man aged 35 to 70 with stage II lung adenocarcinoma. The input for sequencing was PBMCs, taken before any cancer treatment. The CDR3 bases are TGTGCCAGCAGTGAACTCCGGGAGAACACTGAAGCTTTCTTT. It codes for CASSELRENTEAFF.